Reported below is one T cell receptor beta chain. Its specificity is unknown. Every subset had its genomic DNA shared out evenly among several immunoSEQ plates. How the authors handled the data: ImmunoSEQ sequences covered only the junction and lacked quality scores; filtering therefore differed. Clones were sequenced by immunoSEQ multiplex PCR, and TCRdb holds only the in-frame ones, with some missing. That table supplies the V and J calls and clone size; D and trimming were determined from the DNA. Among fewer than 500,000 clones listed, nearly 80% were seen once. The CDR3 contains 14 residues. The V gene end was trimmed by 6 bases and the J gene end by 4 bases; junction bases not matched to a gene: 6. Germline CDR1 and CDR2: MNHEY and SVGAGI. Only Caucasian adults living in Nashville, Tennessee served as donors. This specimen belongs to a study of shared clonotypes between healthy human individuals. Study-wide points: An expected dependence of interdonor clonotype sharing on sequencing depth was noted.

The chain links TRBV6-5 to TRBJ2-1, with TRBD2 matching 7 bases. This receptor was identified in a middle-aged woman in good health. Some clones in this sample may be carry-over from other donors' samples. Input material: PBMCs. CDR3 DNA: TGTGCCAGCAGAGAGCGGGAAGTTTACAATGAGCAGTTCTTC. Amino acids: CASREREVYNEQFF.